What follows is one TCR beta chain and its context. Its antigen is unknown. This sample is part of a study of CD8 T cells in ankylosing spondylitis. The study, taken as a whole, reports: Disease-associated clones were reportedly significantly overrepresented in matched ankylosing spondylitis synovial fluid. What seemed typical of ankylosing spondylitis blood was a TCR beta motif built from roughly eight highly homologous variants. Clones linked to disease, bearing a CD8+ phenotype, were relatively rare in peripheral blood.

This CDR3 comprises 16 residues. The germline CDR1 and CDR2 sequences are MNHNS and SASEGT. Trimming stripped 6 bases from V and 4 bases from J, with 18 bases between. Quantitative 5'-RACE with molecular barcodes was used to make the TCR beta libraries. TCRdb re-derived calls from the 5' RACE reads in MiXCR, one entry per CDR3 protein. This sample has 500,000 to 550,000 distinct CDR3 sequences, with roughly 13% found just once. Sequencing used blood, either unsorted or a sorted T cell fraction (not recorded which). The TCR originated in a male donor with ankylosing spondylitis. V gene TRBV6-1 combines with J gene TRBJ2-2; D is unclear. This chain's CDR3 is CASRRTENPSTGELFF. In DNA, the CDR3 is TGTGCCAGCAGGAGAACAGAGAACCCCTCCACCGGGGAGCTGTTTTTT.